This note documents a single T cell receptor (beta chain) sequence. As yet, its antigen is unknown. The germline gene is not matched at one end of the junction; a read error may be the cause. These data originate in a study of cytomegalovirus exposure and HLA in healthy donors. General study results and limits: Near-uniform donor sequencing depth was presumed by presence/absence analyses.

In the PCR, 60 Vbeta and 13 Jbeta primers were used. TCRdb's copy holds only in-frame clones and misses some; the assay was immunoSEQ multiplex PCR. This sample has about 130,000 clones, with roughly 77% found just once. The CDR3 length is 13 residues. Germline lookup yields CDR1 MNHNS and CDR2 SASEGT. This receptor was obtained from a man aged 25 to 40 in good health and CMV-seronegative. V usage is TRBV6-1 and J usage is TRBJ2-7; a weak D match, TRBD2 (6 bases). Sequencing used PBMCs. CDR3 DNA sequence: TGTGCCAGCAGTGAAGGGACGGACTACCAGCAGTACTTC. Translated: CASSEGTDYQQYF.